This T cell receptor beta chain was documented in a study of cytomegalovirus exposure and HLA in healthy donors. This CDR3 has 15 amino acids. V gave up 0 bases and J gave up 6 bases, with 13 bases separating them. Germline CDR1 and CDR2: SGDLS and YYNGEE. With 60 Vbeta and 13 Jbeta primers, the PCR was carried out. Sequenced by immunoSEQ multiplex PCR; TCRdb stores in-frame clones only, minus some. The data show 85,000 to 130,000 clones, roughly four fifths seen once. General study results and limits: A prior analysis recorded that most TCR beta V segments were productive about 90% or about 30% of the time. In all likelihood, a cluster of highly shared sequence variants was a sequencing artifact. It was taken for granted in presence/absence analyses that sequencing depth across donors was roughly uniform. Most TCR sequences were seen very rarely across donors, but some public TCRs occurred in many.

A few counts support this clone. What it binds is not known. This clonotype originated in a middle-aged man in good health and CMV-seronegative. This sequence joins TRBV9 and TRBJ1-5; unclear D gene. Sequencing was carried out using PBMCs. This chain's CDR3 is CASSVGIGGGQPQHF. The CDR3 region has the DNA TGTGCCAGCAGCGTAGGCATCGGCGGAGGTCAGCCCCAGCATTTT.